These 27 T cell receptor beta chains were all obtained from the same sample, sequenced in a study of CD8 T cells in ankylosing spondylitis (dated by TCRdb to the late 2010s). Receptors were amplified or captured by 5' RACE. TCRdb records Illumina HiSeq 2500 as the sequencer. TCRdb reanalyzed the raw reads on its own, using fastp at Q25 for trimming and MiXCR for clone calling, and kept in-frame beta chains. A single entry per CDR3 protein holds the most common genes and DNA from its merged rows. A total of some 140,000 distinct CDR3 sequences appear in this sample, 8% to 9% of them only once. The top ten constitute more than 7% of the sample. The sequenced material came from synovial fluid, either unsorted or a sorted T cell fraction (not recorded which). Receptors originate from a male donor with ankylosing spondylitis.

This clonotype was seen more than once but under ten times. The V call is TRBV3-1, the J call TRBJ2-5, with D hard to call. Germline V lookup: CDR1 LGHDT, CDR2 YNNKEL (reference sequence). The V gene lost 0 bases and the J gene lost 7 bases, with 9 bases spanning the gap. The CDR3 covers 13 residues. Here the CDR3 reads CASSQDVRPTQYF. The CDR3 region has the DNA TGTGCCAGCAGCCAAGATGTAAGGCCGACCCAGTACTTC.

This clonotype appeared a few times. The chain recombines TRBV6-6 with TRBJ2-1; TRBD2 is a possible D gene (5 bases). With 0 bases removed from V and 13 bases from J, the gap between germline ends came to 10 bases. This CDR3 is 12 amino acids long. Germline V gene data show CDR1 as MNHNY and CDR2 as SVGAGI (reference sequence). Written as DNA, the CDR3 is TGTGCCAGCAGTTACTCCGACGGACTCCAGTTCTTC. This encodes CASSYSDGLQFF.

This clonotype was found many times. CDR3 DNA sequence: TGTGCCAGCACCATGTCCGGGACAGGGAATGGCTACACCTTC. It yields the protein CASTMSGTGNGYTF. This chain connects TRBV7-2 to TRBJ1-2, with 9 bases identical to TRBD1. This CDR3 has 14 residues. J gave up 6 bases and V 7 bases, and 9 bases lay outside the gene matches. Germline V CDR1 and CDR2: SGHTA, FQGNSA.

The chain couples TRBV10-2 to TRBJ2-7, with a tentative D call TRBD1 (8 bases). CDR3 size: 21 residues. Germline V gene data show CDR1 as WSHSY and CDR2 as SAAADI. V was shortened by 0 bases and J by 3 bases, with 30 bases between the two germline ends. In nucleotides, the CDR3 is TGCGCCAGCAGTGAGTCAGGGGCAGGGGGCATTATGGCGGGAGAGAACTACGAGCAGTACTTC. Translating gives CASSESGAGGIMAGENYEQYF.

Note on this clonotype: This clone may be a read error of a much larger clone one base away. This chain connects TRBV20-1 to TRBJ2-5; TRBD2 matches at 7 bases. The CDR3 spans 13 residues. From germline, CDR1 is DFQATT and CDR2 SNEGSKA (reference sequence). Losses at the gene ends were 1 base for V and 5 bases for J; bases not matched to a gene: 4. CDR3 nucleotide sequence: TGCAGTGCTAGAGGTGTTAGCGGGGAGACCCAGTACTTC. Translated, it gives CSARGVSGETQYF.

This clonotype was seen at least ten times. V gene TRBV6-2 or TRBV6-3 combines with J gene TRBJ2-1; the match to TRBD2 covers 12 bases. Germline CDR1 MNHEY, CDR2 SVGEGT. V trimming: 6 bases; J trimming: 9 bases; junction bases outside the gene matches: 12. The CDR3 is 16 residues long. CDR3 in DNA: TGTGCCAGCAGCCCGACCCCTAGCGGGAGGGCGGGTGAGCAGTTCTTC. It specifies CASSPTPSGRAGEQFF.

The chain links TRBV27 to TRBJ1-5; 9 bases are shared with TRBD1. CDR1 is MNHEY, CDR2 SMNVEV, per germline (reference sequence). The CDR3 length is 15 residues. After removal of 6 bases from V and 3 bases from J, the junction contained 6 bases not matched to a gene. The CDR3 sequence is CASRPGQGDNQPQHF. For the CDR3, the DNA is TGTGCCAGCAGACCGGGACAGGGTGACAATCAGCCCCAGCATTTT.

Comments on this clonotype: An end of the junction differs from the germline gene, which may be a read error. The V and J genes are TRBV4-3 and TRBJ1-2, with D tentatively TRBD1 (5 bases). Germline loops: CDR1 LGHNA, CDR2 YSLEER. The CDR3 sequence is 15 residues long. CDR3 bases: TGCGCCAGCAGCGAAGAAGGGACCCCCGACCATGGCTACACCTTC. Translated: CASSEEGTPDHGYTF.

This chain connects TRBV18 to TRBJ2-2; D not certain. Trimming left V 4 bases short and J 2 bases short, with 11 bases between. The CDR3 is 15 amino acids. The germline gives CDR1 KGHSH, CDR2 LQKENI. CDR3 amino acids: CASSQYKDNTGELFF. The CDR3 DNA follows: TGTGCCAGCTCACAGTACAAAGACAACACCGGGGAGCTGTTTTTT.

The table lists this clonotype with many counts. The V call is TRBV7-2, the J call TRBJ2-1; 9 positions agree with TRBD2. The CDR3 spans 12 residues. Per the germline V gene, CDR1 is SGHTA and CDR2 is FQGNSA. V trimming: 1 base; J trimming: 15 bases; junction bases outside the gene matches: 4. CDR3 nucleotides: TGTGCCAGCAGCTTAGATGGACTAGCGAGGTTCTTC. Its protein is CASSLDGLARFF.

The gene calls are TRBV7-9 and TRBJ1-1; D not resolved. Trimming took off 5 bases at V and 0 bases at J, with 7 bases between the two ends. CDR1 is SEHNR and CDR2 is FQNEAQ in the germline V gene (reference sequence). The CDR3 extends over 13 amino acids. The DNA of the CDR3 is TGTGCCAGCAGCCCCCAGATGAACACTGAAGCTTTCTTT. It codes for CASSPQMNTEAFF.

This clonotype was seen repeatedly, ten times or more. V is TRBV7-2 and J is TRBJ2-2; 7 bases align to TRBD2. Germline V gene data show CDR1 as SGHTA and CDR2 as FQGNSA. The J segment lost 6 bases and the V segment lost 7 bases, leaving 8 bases of the junction unmatched. The CDR3 spans 14 residues. In DNA, the CDR3 is TGTGCCAGCAACCTCCATGCGGGGGCCGGGGAGCTGTTTTTT. Its protein is CASNLHAGAGELFF.

The chain employs TRBV6-1 and TRBJ2-3, with 8 bases identical to TRBD2. CDR3 size: 13 residues. Per the germline V gene, CDR1 is MNHNS and CDR2 is SASEGT. V trimming: 6 bases; J trimming: 8 bases; junction bases outside the gene matches: 7. The CDR3 reads CASRPGGPGTQYF. DNA of the CDR3: TGTGCCAGCAGGCCGGGGGGGCCTGGTACGCAGTATTTT.

This clonotype was picked up a small number of times. V is TRBV6-1 and J is TRBJ1-1; 10 bases agree with TRBD1. The trim removed 6 bases at V and 5 bases at J, leaving 6 bases unmatched. Germline-derived CDR1 and CDR2 are MNHNS and SASEGT. The CDR3 length is 14 residues. CDR3 nucleotide sequence: TGTGCCAGCAGGACGGGACAGGGGAGGACTGAAGCTTTCTTT. Residues: CASRTGQGRTEAFF.

V and J are TRBV20-1 and TRBJ2-3; D assignment may be TRBD1 or TRBD2 (6 bases each). The CDR3 extends over 16 amino acids. V was cut by 3 bases and J by 10 bases, with 26 bases left in between. CDR1 and CDR2 (germline): DFQATT, SNEGSKA (reference sequence). The CDR3 region is CSASDLGAEGQGSQYF. CDR3 sequence (DNA): TGCAGTGCTAGTGATCTGGGGGCGGAGGGGCAGGGGTCGCAGTATTTT.

This clonotype was seen a handful of times. The rearrangement uses TRBV2 and TRBJ2-1; D might be TRBD1 or TRBD2, each matching 5 bases. The CDR3 has 11 residues. V was cut by 6 bases and J by 7 bases, with 7 bases left in between. Germline assignment: CDR1 SNHLY and CDR2 FYNNEI. This CDR3 is CASRGENEQFF. The CDR3, as DNA: TGTGCCAGCAGGGGGGAAAATGAGCAGTTCTTC.

This clonotype was recorded at least ten times. The rearrangement links TRBV4-3 to TRBJ1-6; D possibly corresponds to TRBD1 (5 bases). The CDR3 has 17 amino acids. V was cut by 0 bases and J by 7 bases, with 16 bases left in between. From germline, CDR1 is LGHNA and CDR2 YSLEER. The CDR3 DNA sequence: TGCGCCAGCAGCCAAGATAGGTCAAGAGGACACAATTCACCCCTCCACTTT. Protein product: CASSQDRSRGHNSPLHF.

This clonotype was picked up many times. The chain employs TRBV5-1 and TRBJ2-1; D might be TRBD2 (6 bases). Deletions cut 0 bases from V and 4 bases from J, with 8 bases between. This CDR3 has 14 residues. CDR1 and CDR2 from the germline V gene are SGHRS and YFSETQ. The CDR3 here is CASSLGGMYNEQFF. The CDR3, as DNA: TGCGCCAGCAGCTTGGGCGGGATGTACAATGAGCAGTTCTTC.

This clonotype was seen repeatedly, ten times or more. The V and J genes are TRBV29-1 and TRBJ2-5; the D gene is possibly TRBD2 (6 bases). The CDR3 is 13 amino acids. The germline V and J ends were trimmed by 4 bases and 6 bases, with 15 bases remaining between them. CDR1 SQVTM and CDR2 ANQGSEA come from the germline V gene. CDR3 in amino acids: CSVVHPGRKTQYF. The CDR3 bases are TGCAGCGTTGTACATCCAGGGAGGAAGACCCAGTACTTC. The whole variable domain, filled in from reference TRBV29-1 and TRBJ2-5, reads SAVISQKPSRDICQRGTSLTIQCQVDSQVTMMFWYRQQPGQSLTLIATANQGSEATYESGFVIDKFPISRPNLTFSTLTVSNMSPEDSSIYLCSVVHPGRKTQYFGPGTRLLVL.

This clonotype was seen repeatedly, ten times or more. The chain has TRBV5-6 and TRBJ2-7; D is undetermined. This CDR3 has 14 amino acids. Looked up from germline, CDR1 is SGHDT and CDR2 is YYEEEE. V was trimmed by 5 bases and J by 2 bases, leaving 14 bases between them. CDR3 loop: CASSSGPLAYEQYF. As DNA, the CDR3 is TGTGCCAGCAGTTCCGGTCCCCTTGCCTACGAGCAGTACTTC.

This clonotype has a count of ten or more. V usage is TRBV27 and J usage is TRBJ1-6; 10 bases are a match to TRBD1. The germline V gene encodes CDR1 MNHEY and CDR2 SMNVEV (reference sequence). CDR3 length: 15 amino acids. V lost 6 bases, J lost 8 bases, and 7 bases stayed unmatched. The CDR3 loop is CASRRRDRGDSPLHF. The CDR3 region has the DNA TGTGCCAGCAGGCGCCGGGACAGGGGAGATTCACCCCTCCACTTT.

This clonotype was counted at least ten times. This chain links TRBV7-2 with TRBJ2-2; the D gene is possibly TRBD1 (6 bases). Germline loops: CDR1 SGHTA, CDR2 FQGNSA. V gave up 5 bases and J gave up 5 bases, with 24 bases separating them. The CDR3 is 18 amino acids. The CDR3 region is CASSPARTVNMGTGELFF. CDR3 bases: TGTGCCAGCAGCCCAGCGAGGACAGTCAATATGGGAACCGGGGAGCTGTTTTTT.

This clonotype has only a few counts. The chain carries TRBV5-1 and TRBJ1-2; no clear D. Trimming stripped 4 bases from V and 4 bases from J, with 14 bases between. CDR3 length: 14 amino acids. CDR1 is SGHRS and CDR2 is YFSETQ in the germline V gene. In DNA form, the CDR3 reads TGCGCCAGCAGCCCGACCCCTCCGTCCTATGGCTACACCTTC. It is translated as CASSPTPPSYGYTF.

This clonotype has ten or more counts. This chain uses TRBV29-1 with TRBJ2-7, with D perhaps assigned TRBD1 or TRBD2 (5 bases each). CDR1 is SQVTM and CDR2 is ANQGSEA in the germline V gene. The CDR3 is 12 residues long. The V gene lost 6 bases and the J gene lost 7 bases, with 16 bases spanning the gap. Here the CDR3 reads CSVHGPGPEQYF. CDR3 nucleotide sequence: TGCAGCGTCCATGGTCCGGGGCCGGAGCAGTACTTC.

The chain combines TRBV20-1 with TRBJ1-5; 9 bases fit TRBD1. CDR1 and CDR2 (germline): DFQATT, SNEGSKA (reference sequence). Germline trimming cut 0 bases from V and 6 bases from J; bases unmatched to any gene: 6. CDR3 length equals 15 residues. The CDR3 coding sequence is TGCAGTGCTAGAGATGGTGGGACAGGGTTTCAGCCCCAGCATTTT. Protein product: CSARDGGTGFQPQHF.

This clonotype was counted at least ten times. The rearrangement uses TRBV24-1 and TRBJ1-1, with 7 bases fitting TRBD1. After removal of 5 bases from V and 4 bases from J, the junction contained 3 bases not matched to a gene. Looked up from germline, CDR1 is KGHDR and CDR2 is SFDVKD. The CDR3 is made up of 13 amino acids. The CDR3 DNA reads as TGTGCCACCAGTGGCCGACAGGGCACTGAAGCTTTCTTT. It is translated as CATSGRQGTEAFF.

The chain couples TRBV28 to TRBJ1-6, with unresolved D. CDR3 length: 15 amino acids. Trimming pared 2 bases from V and 2 bases from J, leaving 7 bases between. The germline gives CDR1 MDHEN, CDR2 SYDVKM. CDR3 nucleotide sequence: TGTGCCAGCAGTTTACAGAAAGCCTATAATTCACCCCTCCACTTT. This translates into CASSLQKAYNSPLHF. Combining the CDR3 with reference TRBV28 and TRBJ1-6 gives the whole variable domain DVKVTQSSRYLVKRTGEKVFLECVQDMDHENMFWYRQDPGLGLRLIYFSYDVKMKEKGDIPEGYSVSREKKERFSLILESASTNQTSMYLCASSLQKAYNSPLHFGNGTRLTVT.